This record concerns one TCR beta chain sequence. The antigen remains undetermined. This CDR3 has 15 amino acids. This specimen belongs to a study of T cell responses to AZD1222 COVID-19 vaccine. Study-level results: The peak T cell response came first, and repertoires were sampled only after it. At baseline, just 6 or 7 AZD1222 recipients tested seropositive. Regions 160-218 and 743-854 held dominance among vaccine-associated CD4 TCRs, which spanned spike.

The assay was immunoSEQ multiplex PCR, and TCRdb's table has in-frame clones only and misses some. The sample gives around 79,000 clones, about nine tenths of which show up once; 15% to 20% is in the top ten. The chain joins TRBV21-1 to TRBJ2-7. TRBV21-1 is a known pseudogene. This TCR came from an adult in good health. The sample in question was peripheral blood, obtained on day 0 of AZD1222 vaccination. For the CDR3, the DNA is TGTGCCAGCAGCATGGCAGTCGCCTTCCTTGGAGAGCAGTACTTC. Its protein is CASSMAVAFLGEQYF.